One and the same sample provided the 5 T cell receptor beta chains below, sequenced in a study of blood T cell repertoires in COVID-19 (dated by TCRdb to the early 2020s). The library was generated by the immunoSEQ multiplex PCR assay. TCRdb's version of the immuneACCESS table is confined to in-frame rearrangements and falls short of the full clone set. An unresolved V gene accounts for under half of the shortfall where checked; the remainder is of unknown origin. A total of hundreds of thousands of clones appear in this sample, 85% to 90% of them only once. About 1.6% of the sample is held by the ten biggest clonotypes. Sequenced: PBMCs or T cells enriched from blood (not recorded which). The receptors were sampled from a man in his forties who had recovered from COVID-19.

The chain joins TRBV7-2 to TRBJ1-3; tentatively, D is TRBD1 (5 bases). From germline, CDR1 is SGHTA and CDR2 FQGNSA. Trimming pared 5 bases from V and 4 bases from J, leaving 15 bases between. There are 15 residues in the CDR3. The CDR3 spells CASSPAGPTGNTIYF. The CDR3 coding sequence is TGTGCCAGCAGCCCGGCGGGGCCGACAGGAAACACCATATATTTT.

This chain joins TRBV12-3 or TRBV12-4 and TRBJ1-6, with a tentative D call TRBD1 (5 bases). The CDR3 is 13 amino acids. V was pared by 5 bases and J by 5 bases, with 7 bases between. The chain's CDR3 is CASSTRDNSPLHF. The DNA for the CDR3 is TGTGCCAGCAGTACCAGGGATAATTCACCCCTCCACTTT.

The gene calls are TRBV5-3 and TRBJ1-1, with D maybe TRBD1 (5 bases). TRBV5-3 carries the ORF label, with uncertain function. The ends were cut back, 7 bases at V and 1 base at J, with 17 bases in the middle. The CDR3 has 15 amino acids. The DNA of the CDR3 is TGTGCCAGACCGCGACACTGGACATGGAACACTGAAGCTTTCTTT. It translates to CARPRHWTWNTEAFF.

The rearrangement uses TRBV5-4 and TRBJ2-7; TRBD2 matches 7 bases. The CDR3 is made up of 14 amino acids. Germline trimming cut 7 bases from V and 3 bases from J; bases unmatched to any gene: 10. CDR1 is SGHNT, CDR2 YYREEE, per germline (reference sequence). The DNA for the CDR3 is TGTGCCAGCCAGCTTAGCGGGCCGGACTACGAGCAGTACTTC. Translation: CASQLSGPDYEQYF.

This chain joins TRBV21-1 and TRBJ1-5; TRBD1 is the table's D call, not checked against the DNA. TRBV21-1 corresponds to a pseudogene. The CDR3 consists of 16 residues. CDR3 residues: CASSKARQGACQPQHF. CDR3 DNA: TGTGCCAGCAGCAAAGCGAGACAGGGGGCTTGTCAGCCCCAGCATTTT.